These 19 T cell receptor beta chains came from one sample sequenced in a study of cytomegalovirus exposure and HLA in healthy donors. 13 Jbeta primers and 60 Vbeta primers were used for the PCR. Repertoires were generated with immunoSEQ multiplex PCR, while TCRdb's copy carries only in-frame clones and drops some. The data contain some 180,000 clones, 75% to 85% of them seen just once; the ten biggest clones take up about 2.5%. Material for sequencing was PBMCs. These receptor sequences come from a woman aged 30 to 39 in good health and CMV-seropositive.

This clone has just a few counts. This chain joins TRBV4-1 and TRBJ1-4, with 9 bases matching TRBD1. The CDR3 totals 15 residues. CDR1 is MGHRA, CDR2 YSYEKL, per germline. V lost 1 base to trimming and J lost 8 bases; unmatched junction nucleotides: 5. The CDR3 DNA sequence: TGCGCCAGCAGCCAAGTGGGGACAGGGAAAGAAAAACTGTTTTTT. Encoded protein: CASSQVGTGKEKLFF.

The chain uses TRBV5-1 and TRBJ2-7; D gene unclear. This CDR3 has 14 amino acids. V lost 0 bases and J lost 4, with 11 bases in between. Germline loops: CDR1 SGHRS, CDR2 YFSETQ. The CDR3 DNA sequence: TGCGCCAGCAGCTTGGATAGTCGCCTATACGAGCAGTACTTC. Translation gives CASSLDSRLYEQYF. Looking up the rest from reference TRBV5-1 and TRBJ2-7 gives the full variable domain: KAGVTQTPRYLIKTRGQQVTLSCSPISGHRSVSWYQQTPGQGLQFLFEYFSETQRNKGNFPGRFSGRQFSNSRSEMNVSTLELGDSALYLCASSLDSRLYEQYFGPGTRLTVT.

This clone showed up just a few times. The rearrangement uses TRBV2 and TRBJ2-1, with TRBD2 identical over 8 bases. This CDR3 has 16 residues. The germline V gene encodes CDR1 SNHLY and CDR2 FYNNEI. The trim removed 6 bases at V and 3 bases at J, leaving 10 bases unmatched. CDR3 bases: TGTGCCAGCAGCGCCGGGAGGGGGGGGAGCTACAATGAGCAGTTCTTC. It translates to CASSAGRGGSYNEQFF. Variable domain in full (rest from reference TRBV2 and TRBJ2-1): EPEVTQTPSHQVTQMGQEVILRCVPISNHLYFYWYRQILGQKVEFLVSFYNNEISEKSEIFDDQFSVERPDGSNFTLKIRSTKLEDSAMYFCASSAGRGGSYNEQFFGPGTRLTVL.

The CDR3 reads CASSLINSGLPNYGYTF. DNA of the CDR3: TGTGCCAGCAGTCTAATAAACTCGGGACTGCCGAACTATGGCTACACCTTC. V is TRBV6-4 and J is TRBJ1-2; D possibly corresponds to TRBD1 (5 bases). Germline V CDR1 and CDR2: MRHNA, SNTAGT. V gave up 5 bases and J gave up 2 bases, with 21 bases separating them. The CDR3 consists of 17 residues.

The chain employs TRBV15 and TRBJ1-5; D is ambiguous. CDR1 LNHNV and CDR2 YYDKDF come from the germline V gene (reference sequence). V dropped 7 bases and J dropped 10 bases, with 20 bases sitting between them. The CDR3 spans 14 residues. As DNA, the CDR3 is TGTGCCACCAAGATGAACCGACTGGGAGGTCCCCAGCATTTT. Translation gives CATKMNRLGGPQHF.

In DNA, the CDR3 is TGCGCCAGCAGCCAAGGCGGGGCGGAGCAGTTCTTC. Residues: CASSQGGAEQFF. J is TRBJ2-1 and V is TRBV4-3, with D possibly matching TRBD2 (6 bases). V was pared by 1 base and J by 10 bases, with 8 bases between. This CDR3 is 12 amino acids long. Germline values: CDR1 LGHNA, CDR2 YSLEER.

The CDR3 here is CSAGTGSEQYF. The CDR3 nucleotides read TGCAGTGCTGGCACAGGGAGCGAGCAGTACTTC. The chain joins TRBV20-1 to TRBJ2-7; D possibly corresponds to TRBD1 (6 bases). This CDR3 spans 11 amino acids. Germline V lookup: CDR1 DFQATT, CDR2 SNEGSKA (reference sequence). V lost 5 bases to trimming and J lost 6 bases, with 11 bases between them.

The chain employs TRBV7-9 and TRBJ2-3; 8 bases are shared with TRBD1. Germline trimming cut 5 bases from V and 5 bases from J; bases unmatched to any gene: 6. Germline lookup yields CDR1 SEHNR and CDR2 FQNEAQ (reference sequence). This CDR3 is 14 amino acids long. CDR3 DNA sequence: TGTGCCAGCAGCCCCGGACAGGGAGGAGATACGCAGTATTTT. It translates to CASSPGQGGDTQYF.

The V call is TRBV4-3, the J call TRBJ2-7, with 9 nucleotides matching TRBD1. V was pared by 5 bases and J by 3 bases, with 8 bases of the junction left unmatched. Looked up from germline, CDR1 is LGHNA and CDR2 is YSLEER. This CDR3 is built from 15 residues. This chain's CDR3 is CASSAWAGQGYEQYF. The DNA of the CDR3 is TGCGCCAGCAGCGCCTGGGCGGGACAGGGCTACGAGCAGTACTTC.

This clone was seen only once. The chain recombines TRBV28 with TRBJ2-1, with D perhaps matching TRBD2 (7 bases). The CDR3 has 16 amino acids. V was clipped by 8 bases and J by 7 bases, with 24 bases between them. CDR1 is MDHEN and CDR2 is SYDVKM in the germline V gene. This chain's CDR3 is CASQPLGGGLRNEQFF. The CDR3 coding sequence is TGTGCCAGCCAACCACTAGGGGGGGGGCTGAGGAATGAGCAGTTCTTC.

This clone was seen a few times. The CDR3 protein is CASSLDRNIQYF. Here the CDR3 DNA reads TGTGCCAGCAGCTTAGATCGAAACATTCAGTACTTC. The rearrangement links TRBV7-8 to TRBJ2-4; D call uncertain. Trimming left V 1 base short and J 6 bases short, with 4 bases between. CDR3 length equals 12 residues. The germline V gene encodes CDR1 SGHVS and CDR2 FQNEAQ.

In this sample, this clone turned up a few times. The chain employs TRBV5-4 and TRBJ2-7, with unresolved D. V shed 2 bases and J shed 2 bases, with 11 bases lying between them. The CDR3 is 14 amino acids. CDR1 SGHNT and CDR2 YYREEE come from the germline V gene (reference sequence). The CDR3 DNA follows: TGTGCCAGCAGCTTAGTGGCGGTACCCTACGAGCAGTACTTC. It yields the protein CASSLVAVPYEQYF.

V gene TRBV9 combines with J gene TRBJ1-1; D might be TRBD1 (5 bases). V lost 4 bases and J 1 base, leaving 11 bases between the germline ends. The germline CDR1 and CDR2 sequences are SGDLS and YYNGEE. This CDR3 has 14 residues. CDR3 DNA: TGTGCCAGCAGCTCAGGGTTCGGGAACACTGAAGCTTTCTTT. It yields the protein CASSSGFGNTEAFF.

This clone showed up just once. V usage is TRBV6-1 and J usage is TRBJ1-5; 7 nucleotides align to TRBD1. There are 15 residues in the CDR3. Germline-derived CDR1 and CDR2 are MNHNS and SASEGT. After removal of 7 bases from V and 2 bases from J, the junction contained 8 bases not matched to a gene. CDR3 sequence (DNA): TGTGCCAGCAACAAGGGGGCTGGTGGCAATCAGCCCCAGCATTTT. It yields the protein CASNKGAGGNQPQHF.

The sample holds one count of this clone. This chain connects TRBV30 to TRBJ2-3; 8 nucleotides agree with TRBD1. Germline-derived CDR1 and CDR2 are GTSNPN and SVGIG (reference sequence). Losses at the gene ends were 7 bases for V and 3 bases for J; bases not matched to a gene: 6. The CDR3 totals 13 residues. CDR3 DNA sequence: TGTGCCTTAGACAGGGGAGAAACAGATACGCAGTATTTT. Protein: CALDRGETDTQYF.

V and J are TRBV30 and TRBJ2-5, with D perhaps matching TRBD2 (5 bases). The closer fit of TRBJ2-7 to the DNA end suggests the J call may be wrong. The CDR3 totals 15 residues. CDR1 GTSNPN and CDR2 SVGIG come from the germline V gene (reference sequence). Here the CDR3 reads CAWSVKKTTAYEQYF. CDR3 sequence (DNA): TGTGCCTGGAGTGTAAAAAAGACTACGGCCTACGAGCAGTACTTC.

The chain links TRBV28 to TRBJ1-6; a possible D gene is TRBD1 (5 bases). V was clipped by 1 base and J by 8 bases, with 12 bases between them. Germline CDR1 reads MDHEN; CDR2 reads SYDVKM. The CDR3 contains 15 residues. CDR3 in DNA: TGTGCCAGCAGTTTATTTGGGGTAGGGGATTCACCCCTCCACTTT. Protein: CASSLFGVGDSPLHF.

The chain has TRBV7-9 and TRBJ2-1; tentatively, D is TRBD2 (6 bases). CDR1 SEHNR and CDR2 FQNEAQ come from the germline V gene (reference sequence). The length of the CDR3 is 17 residues. Trimming cost V 1 base and J 2 bases, with 15 bases left between them. CDR3 region: CASSLDLWRGTYNEQFF. Written as DNA, the CDR3 is TGTGCCAGCAGCTTAGACCTCTGGCGGGGCACCTACAATGAGCAGTTCTTC.

The chain joins TRBV7-9 to TRBJ2-3; possible D gene TRBD2, 6 bases. The CDR3 is 15 residues long. Germline V gene data show CDR1 as SEHNR and CDR2 as FQNEAQ (reference sequence). The ends were cut back, 1 base at V and 6 bases at J, with 14 bases in the middle. Here the CDR3 DNA reads TGTGCCAGCAGCTTAGGCGGGAATGTCGTGGATACGCAGTATTTT. Protein: CASSLGGNVVDTQYF.